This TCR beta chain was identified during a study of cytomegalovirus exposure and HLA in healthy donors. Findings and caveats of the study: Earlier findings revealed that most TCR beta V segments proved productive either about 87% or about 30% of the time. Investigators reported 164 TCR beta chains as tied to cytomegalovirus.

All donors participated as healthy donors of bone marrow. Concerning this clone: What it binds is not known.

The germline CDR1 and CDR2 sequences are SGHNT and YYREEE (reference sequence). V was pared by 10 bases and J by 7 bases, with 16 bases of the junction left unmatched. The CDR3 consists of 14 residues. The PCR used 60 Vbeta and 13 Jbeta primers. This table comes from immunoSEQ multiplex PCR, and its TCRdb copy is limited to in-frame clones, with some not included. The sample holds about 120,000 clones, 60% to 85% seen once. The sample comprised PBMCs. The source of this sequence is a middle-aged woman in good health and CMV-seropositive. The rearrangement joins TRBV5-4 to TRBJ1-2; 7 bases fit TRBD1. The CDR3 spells CAGTKNRDSSGYTF. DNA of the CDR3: TGTGCCGGCACGAAAAACCGGGACAGTTCTGGCTACACCTTC.